This T cell receptor beta chain is drawn from a study of blood T cell repertoires in COVID-19. Participant age was roughly 18 to 90 years, and participants resided in about 25 US areas. The germline gives CDR1 KGHSH, CDR2 LQKENI. Trimming took 2 bases from V and 5 from J, leaving 6 bases between them. The CDR3 has 12 amino acids. Libraries were prepared by immunoSEQ multiplex PCR; TCRdb keeps only in-frame clonotypes and omits some of them. Among a few hundred thousand clones, 80% to 90% were seen once, and the ten largest hold about 7%. The source of this sequence is a woman in her 50s who had been exposed to COVID-19. The material sequenced was PBMCs or T cells enriched from blood (not recorded which). This chain uses TRBV18 with TRBJ1-1; D is undetermined. For the CDR3, the DNA is TGTGCCAGCTCACCAGCGGTGACTGAAGCTTTCTTT. It translates to CASSPAVTEAFF.